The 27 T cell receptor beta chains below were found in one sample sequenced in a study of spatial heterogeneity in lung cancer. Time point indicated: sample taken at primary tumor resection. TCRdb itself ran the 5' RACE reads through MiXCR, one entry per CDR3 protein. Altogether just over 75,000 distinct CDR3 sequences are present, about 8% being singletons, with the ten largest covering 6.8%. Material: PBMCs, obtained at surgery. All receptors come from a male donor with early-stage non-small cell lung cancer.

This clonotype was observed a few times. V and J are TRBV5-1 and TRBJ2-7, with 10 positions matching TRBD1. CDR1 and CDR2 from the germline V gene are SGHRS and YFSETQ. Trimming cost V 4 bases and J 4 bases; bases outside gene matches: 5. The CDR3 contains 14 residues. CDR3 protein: CASSTGTGEYEQYF. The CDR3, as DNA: TGCGCCAGCAGCACAGGGACAGGGGAATACGAGCAGTACTTC.

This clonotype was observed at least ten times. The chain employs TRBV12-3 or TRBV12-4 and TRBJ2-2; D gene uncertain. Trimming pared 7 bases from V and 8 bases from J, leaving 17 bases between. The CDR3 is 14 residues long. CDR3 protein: CASMFPTPTGELFF. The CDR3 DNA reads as TGTGCCAGCATGTTCCCCACGCCGACGGGGGAGCTGTTTTTT.

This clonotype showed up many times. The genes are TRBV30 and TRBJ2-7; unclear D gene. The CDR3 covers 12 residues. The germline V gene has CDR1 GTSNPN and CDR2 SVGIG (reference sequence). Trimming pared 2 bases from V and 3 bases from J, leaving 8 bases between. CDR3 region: CAWSPPGYEQYF. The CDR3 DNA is TGTGCCTGGAGTCCCCCGGGCTACGAGCAGTACTTC. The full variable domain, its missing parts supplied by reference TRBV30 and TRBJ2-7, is SQTIHQWPATLVQPVGSPLSLECTVEGTSNPNLYWYRQAAGRGLQLLFYSVGIGQISSEVPQNLSASRPQDRQFILSSKKLLLSDSGFYLCAWSPPGYEQYFGPGTRLTVT.

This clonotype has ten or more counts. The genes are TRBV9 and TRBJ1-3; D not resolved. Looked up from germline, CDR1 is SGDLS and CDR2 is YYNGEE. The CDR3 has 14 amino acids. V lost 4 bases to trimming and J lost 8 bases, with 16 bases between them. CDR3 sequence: CASSPRGPVDTIYF. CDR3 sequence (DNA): TGTGCCAGCAGCCCCCGCGGGCCAGTAGACACCATATATTTT. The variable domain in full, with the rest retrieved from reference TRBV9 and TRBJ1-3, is DSGVTQTPKHLITATGQRVTLRCSPRSGDLSVYWYQQSLDQGLQFLIQYYNGEERAKGNILERFSAQQFPDLHSELNLSSLELGDSALYFCASSPRGPVDTIYFGEGSWLTVV.

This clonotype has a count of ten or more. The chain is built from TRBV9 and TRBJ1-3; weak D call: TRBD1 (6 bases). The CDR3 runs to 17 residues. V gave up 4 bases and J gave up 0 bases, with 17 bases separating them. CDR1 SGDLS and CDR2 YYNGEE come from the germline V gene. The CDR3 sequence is CASSPRQATSSGNTIYF. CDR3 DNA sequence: TGTGCCAGCAGCCCACGACAGGCTACTAGCTCTGGAAACACCATATATTTT. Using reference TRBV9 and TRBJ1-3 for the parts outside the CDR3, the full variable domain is DSGVTQTPKHLITATGQRVTLRCSPRSGDLSVYWYQQSLDQGLQFLIQYYNGEERAKGNILERFSAQQFPDLHSELNLSSLELGDSALYFCASSPRQATSSGNTIYFGEGSWLTVV.

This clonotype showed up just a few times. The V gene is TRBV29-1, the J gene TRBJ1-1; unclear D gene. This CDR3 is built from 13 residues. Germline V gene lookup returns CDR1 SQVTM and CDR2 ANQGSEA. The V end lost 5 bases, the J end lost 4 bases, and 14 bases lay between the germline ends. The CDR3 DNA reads TGCAGCGTTCGAGGGAAACTAGGCACTGAAGCTTTCTTT. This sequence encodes CSVRGKLGTEAFF. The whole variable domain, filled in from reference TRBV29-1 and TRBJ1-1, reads SAVISQKPSRDICQRGTSLTIQCQVDSQVTMMFWYRQQPGQSLTLIATANQGSEATYESGFVIDKFPISRPNLTFSTLTVSNMSPEDSSIYLCSVRGKLGTEAFFGQGTRLTVV.

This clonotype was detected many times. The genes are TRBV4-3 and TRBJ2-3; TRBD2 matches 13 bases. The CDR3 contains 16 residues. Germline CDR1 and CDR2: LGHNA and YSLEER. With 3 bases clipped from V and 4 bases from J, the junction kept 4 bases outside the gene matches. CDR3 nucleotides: TGCGCCAGCAGCCATGGACTAGCGGGAGCGGCAGATACGCAGTATTTT. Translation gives CASSHGLAGAADTQYF.

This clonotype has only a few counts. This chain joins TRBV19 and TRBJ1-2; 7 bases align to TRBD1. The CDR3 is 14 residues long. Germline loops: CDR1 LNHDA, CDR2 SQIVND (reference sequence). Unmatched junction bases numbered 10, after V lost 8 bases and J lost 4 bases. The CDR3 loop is CASHFTGDVYGYTF. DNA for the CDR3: TGTGCCAGTCATTTTACAGGGGATGTCTATGGCTACACCTTC.

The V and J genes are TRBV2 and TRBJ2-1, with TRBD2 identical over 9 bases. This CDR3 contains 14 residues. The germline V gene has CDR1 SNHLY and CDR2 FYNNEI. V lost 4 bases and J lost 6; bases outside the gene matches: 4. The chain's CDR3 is CASSGLAEANEQFF. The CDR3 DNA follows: TGTGCCAGCAGTGGACTAGCGGAGGCCAATGAGCAGTTCTTC.

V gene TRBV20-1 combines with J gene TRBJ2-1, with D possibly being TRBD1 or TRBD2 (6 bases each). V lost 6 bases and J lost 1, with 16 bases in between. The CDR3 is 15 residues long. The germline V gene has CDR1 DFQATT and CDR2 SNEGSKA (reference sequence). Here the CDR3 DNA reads TGCAGTGCCCCAACGTTAGGGGGGTCCTACAATGAGCAGTTCTTC. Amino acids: CSAPTLGGSYNEQFF.

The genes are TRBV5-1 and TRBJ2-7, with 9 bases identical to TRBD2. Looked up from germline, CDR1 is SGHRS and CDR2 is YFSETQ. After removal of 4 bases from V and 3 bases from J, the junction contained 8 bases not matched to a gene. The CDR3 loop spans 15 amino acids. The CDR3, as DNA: TGCGCCAGCAGCGCTAGCGGGACGTTCTACTACGAGCAGTACTTC. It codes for CASSASGTFYYEQYF.

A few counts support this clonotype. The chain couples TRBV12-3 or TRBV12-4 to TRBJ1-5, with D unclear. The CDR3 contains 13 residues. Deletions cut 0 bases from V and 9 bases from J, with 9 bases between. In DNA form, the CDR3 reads TGTGCCAGCAGTTTAGCGCAATGGGGGCCCCAGCATTTT. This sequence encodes CASSLAQWGPQHF.

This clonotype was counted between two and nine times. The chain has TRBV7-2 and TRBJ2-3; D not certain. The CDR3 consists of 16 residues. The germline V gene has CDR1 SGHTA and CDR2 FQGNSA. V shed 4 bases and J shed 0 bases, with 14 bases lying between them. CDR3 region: CASSSPILPSTDTQYF. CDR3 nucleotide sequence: TGTGCCAGCAGCTCACCTATACTCCCCAGCACAGATACGCAGTATTTT.

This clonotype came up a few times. The CDR3 region is CASSFGTRENIQYF. Written as DNA, the CDR3 is TGTGCCAGCAGCTTTGGGACTCGGGAAAACATTCAGTACTTC. This rearrangement joins TRBV7-8 to TRBJ2-4, with D perhaps TRBD2 (6 bases). Trimming took off 3 bases at V and 5 bases at J, with 11 bases between the two ends. This CDR3 has 14 amino acids. CDR1 and CDR2 (germline): SGHVS, FQNEAQ.

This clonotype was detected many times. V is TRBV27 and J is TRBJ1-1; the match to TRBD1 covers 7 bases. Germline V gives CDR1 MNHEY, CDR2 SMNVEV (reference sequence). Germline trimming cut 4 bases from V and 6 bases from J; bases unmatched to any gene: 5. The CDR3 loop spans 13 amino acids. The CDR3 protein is CASSSGGAPEAFF. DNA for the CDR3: TGTGCCAGCAGTTCAGGGGGTGCCCCTGAAGCTTTCTTT.

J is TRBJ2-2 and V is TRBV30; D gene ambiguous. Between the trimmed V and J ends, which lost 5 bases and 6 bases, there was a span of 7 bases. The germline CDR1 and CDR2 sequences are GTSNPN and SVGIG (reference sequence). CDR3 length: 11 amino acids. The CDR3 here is CAWGIAGELFF. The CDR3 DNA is TGTGCCTGGGGGATTGCCGGGGAGCTGTTTTTT. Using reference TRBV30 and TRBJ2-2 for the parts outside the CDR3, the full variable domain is SQTIHQWPATLVQPVGSPLSLECTVEGTSNPNLYWYRQAAGRGLQLLFYSVGIGQISSEVPQNLSASRPQDRQFILSSKKLLLSDSGFYLCAWGIAGELFFGEGSRLTVL.

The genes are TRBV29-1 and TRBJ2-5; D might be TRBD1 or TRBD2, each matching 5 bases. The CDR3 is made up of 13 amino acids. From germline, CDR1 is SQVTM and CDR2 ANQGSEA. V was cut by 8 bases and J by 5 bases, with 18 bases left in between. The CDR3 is CSCWDHESETQYF. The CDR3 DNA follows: TGCAGCTGTTGGGACCACGAGAGTGAGACCCAGTACTTC.

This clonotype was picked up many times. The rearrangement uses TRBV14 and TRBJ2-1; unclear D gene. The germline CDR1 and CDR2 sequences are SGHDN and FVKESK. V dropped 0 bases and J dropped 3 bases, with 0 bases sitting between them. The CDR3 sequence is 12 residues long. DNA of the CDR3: TGTGCCAGCAGCCAAGACTACAATGAGCAGTTCTTC. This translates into CASSQDYNEQFF.

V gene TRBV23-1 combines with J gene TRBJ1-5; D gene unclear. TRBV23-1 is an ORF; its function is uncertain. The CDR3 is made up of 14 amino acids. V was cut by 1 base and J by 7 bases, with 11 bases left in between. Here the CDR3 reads CASSQWWLWQPQHF. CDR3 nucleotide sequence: TGCGCCAGCAGTCAATGGTGGCTATGGCAGCCCCAGCATTTT.

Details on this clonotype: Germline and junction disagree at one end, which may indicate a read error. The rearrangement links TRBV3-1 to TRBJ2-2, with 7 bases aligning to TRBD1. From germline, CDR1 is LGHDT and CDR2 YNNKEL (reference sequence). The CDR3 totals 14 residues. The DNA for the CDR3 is TGTGCCAGCGGGGAGACAGGGAACACCGGGGTGCTGTTTTTT. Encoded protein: CASGETGNTGVLFF.

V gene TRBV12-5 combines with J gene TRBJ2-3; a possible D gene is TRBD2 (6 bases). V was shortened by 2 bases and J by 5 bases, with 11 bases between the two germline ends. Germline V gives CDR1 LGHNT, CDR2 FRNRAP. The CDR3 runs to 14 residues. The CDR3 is CASGLSGAEDTQYF. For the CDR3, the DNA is TGTGCTAGTGGTTTGTCGGGAGCTGAAGATACGCAGTATTTT.

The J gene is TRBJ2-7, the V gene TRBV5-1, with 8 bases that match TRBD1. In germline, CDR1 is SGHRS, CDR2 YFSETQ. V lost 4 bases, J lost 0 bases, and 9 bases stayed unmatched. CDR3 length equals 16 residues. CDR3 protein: CASSRLTGGSSYEQYF. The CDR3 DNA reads TGCGCCAGCAGCCGTTTAACAGGGGGTAGCTCCTACGAGCAGTACTTC.

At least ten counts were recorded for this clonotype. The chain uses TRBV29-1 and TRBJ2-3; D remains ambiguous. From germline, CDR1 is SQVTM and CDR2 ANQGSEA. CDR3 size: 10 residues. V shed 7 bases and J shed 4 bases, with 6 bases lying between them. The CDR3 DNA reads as TGCAGCGCTGGGCCAGATACGCAGTATTTT. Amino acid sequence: CSAGPDTQYF.

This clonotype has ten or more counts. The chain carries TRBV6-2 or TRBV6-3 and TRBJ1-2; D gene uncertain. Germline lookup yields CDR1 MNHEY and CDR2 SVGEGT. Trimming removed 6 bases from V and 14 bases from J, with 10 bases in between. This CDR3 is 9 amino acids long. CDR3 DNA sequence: TGTGCCAGCAGACCTCCGTGGACCTTC. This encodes CASRPPWTF.

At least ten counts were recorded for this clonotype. The CDR3 DNA is TGCAGTGCTAGAAGGGGTAATGAGCAGTTCTTC. It yields the protein CSARRGNEQFF. This chain links TRBV20-1 with TRBJ2-1, with D perhaps matching TRBD1 (5 bases). Between the trimmed V and J ends, which lost 2 bases and 7 bases, there was a span of 6 bases. Looked up from germline, CDR1 is DFQATT and CDR2 is SNEGSKA (reference sequence). The CDR3 runs to 11 residues.

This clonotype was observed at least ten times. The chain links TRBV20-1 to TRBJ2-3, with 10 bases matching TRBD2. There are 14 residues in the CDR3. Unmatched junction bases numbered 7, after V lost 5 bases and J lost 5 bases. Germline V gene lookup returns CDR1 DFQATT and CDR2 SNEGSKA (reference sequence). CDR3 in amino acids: CSASSGSYIDTQYF. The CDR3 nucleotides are TGCAGTGCTTCTAGCGGGAGTTACATAGATACGCAGTATTTT.

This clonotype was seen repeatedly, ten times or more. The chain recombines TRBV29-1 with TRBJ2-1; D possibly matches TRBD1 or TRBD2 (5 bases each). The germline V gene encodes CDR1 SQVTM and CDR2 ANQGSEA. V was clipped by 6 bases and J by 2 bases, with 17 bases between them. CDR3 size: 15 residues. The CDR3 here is CSVDRDGFTYNEQFF. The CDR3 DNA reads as TGCAGCGTGGACCGGGACGGATTCACCTACAATGAGCAGTTCTTC.